A single sample is the source of the 2 T cell receptor beta chains below, sequenced in a study of blood T cell repertoires in COVID-19. Using immunoSEQ multiplex PCR, the repertoire was profiled, and TCRdb retains in-frame clones only, with some absent. The sample consists of 270,000 or so clones, 90% of them appearing once. Sequencing used peripheral blood. The receptors stem from a woman aged 60-70 years with COVID-19, enrolled during active disease.

J is TRBJ1-1 and V is TRBV15; D call uncertain. This CDR3 has 12 residues. Germline CDR1 LNHNV, CDR2 YYDKDF (reference sequence). The V end lost 3 bases, the J end lost 7 bases, and 9 bases lay between the germline ends. The CDR3 region has the DNA TGTGCCACCAGCAGTCAGGCTTTTGAAGCTTTCTTT. This sequence encodes CATSSQAFEAFF.

The chain uses TRBV5-5 and TRBJ1-5; D perhaps matches TRBD1 (5 bases). The CDR3 is 15 residues long. The V end was cut by 0 bases, the J end by 0 bases, with 7 bases between. Germline assignment: CDR1 SGHKS and CDR2 YYEKEE (reference sequence). CDR3 sequence reads: CASSLEGNSNQPQHF. The CDR3 DNA reads as TGTGCCAGCAGCTTGGAGGGGAATAGCAATCAGCCCCAGCATTTT.